Sequencing of this T cell receptor beta chain was carried out in a study of T cell clusters in autoimmune cytopenias. Overall study context: TRB sequencing had a median approximately 50,000 reads and about 2,500 distinct clonotypes per sample. Study-level findings and limits: The T cell clusters were defined only in silico, without experimental functional validation.

This CDR3 has 17 residues. Germline V gives CDR1 SGHTA, CDR2 FQGNSA. In the case of this clonotype: What it recognizes is unknown.

TRB was amplified from around 250 ng of peripheral blood genomic DNA per sample. TRB was amplified by touch-down multiplex PCR, primer pools A and B combined. TCRdb reprocessed the multiplex PCR reads and keeps a single row for each CDR3 protein, giving no DNA. The sample is made up of 5,000 to 6,500 distinct CDR3 sequences, and the top ten hold 53% of it. These data were also reused for a study on T cell repertoires in aging, cancer and after chemotherapy. This second study says: No conclusions about immunological memory after chemotherapy can be drawn from the repertoire data.

Sequenced sample: peripheral blood. This sequence was found in a human donor in good health. This chain connects TRBV7-2 to TRBJ1-2. The CDR3 reads CASRGGQAFGGNYGYTF.